A selection of T cell receptor beta chains follows, all from one sample in a study. TCRdb used MiXCR to reprocess the 5' RACE reads, holding one entry per CDR3 protein. The data hold about 43,000 distinct CDR3 sequences, with roughly 20% observed a single time. The sample comprised Tregs sorted from a lymph node. The source is a female donor with breast cancer. The conserved cysteine and the conserved F or W are not part of the CDR3 here. Size tells how often a clone was seen (once, few, many) or the class of an expanded clone, and some rows leave it out.

V: TRBV5-5
size: few
J: TRBJ1-4
CDR3: ASSFFSTGGKKLF

V: TRBV4-2
size: .
J: TRBJ1-2
CDR3: ASSQVETGSYGYT

V: TRBV18
size: .
J: TRBJ1-2
CDR3: ASSPLVQGVHNYGYT

V: TRBV6-1
size: once
J: TRBJ2-7
CDR3: ASTPGDASYEQY

V: TRBV20-1
size: few
J: TRBJ2-1
CDR3: SARSLAGYNEQF

V: TRBV5-5
size: many
J: TRBJ2-3
CDR3: ASSITGTGTDTQY

V: TRBV27
size: .
J: TRBJ2-6
CDR3: ASSPLPISGANVLT

V: TRBV7-9
size: .
J: TRBJ1-2
CDR3: ASSPRGQTGVGYA

V: TRBV5-1
size: .
J: TRBJ2-5
CDR3: ASSKSSRALGRGTQY

V: TRBV5-1
size: many
J: TRBJ1-6
CDR3: ASSSQTGADSPLH

V: TRBV20-1
size: few
J: TRBJ1-5
CDR3: SAWSSNQPQH

V: TRBV3-1
size: .
J: TRBJ1-5
CDR3: ASSQQGNQPQL

V: TRBV20-1
size: few
J: TRBJ2-7
CDR3: SARDRGGRSEGLSHEQY

V: TRBV12-3/TRBV12-4
size: few
J: TRBJ2-1
CDR3: ASTRSGSSYNEQF

V: TRBV7-9
size: few
J: TRBJ2-7
CDR3: ASSSGGGQLPYEQY

V: TRBV20-1
size: few
J: TRBJ2-7
CDR3: SARQGASGEQY

V: TRBV12-3/TRBV12-4
size: many
J: TRBJ2-5
CDR3: ASSPTSRAQETQY

V: TRBV5-6
size: .
J: TRBJ2-1
CDR3: ASSFGLAESSYNEQF

V: TRBV6-1
size: many
J: TRBJ2-1
CDR3: ASSEGGQGEQF

V: TRBV30
size: .
J: TRBJ2-5
CDR3: VWSMGGPETQY

V: TRBV28
size: few
J: TRBJ2-7
CDR3: ASSTNPDRALTYEQY

V: TRBV20-1
size: few
J: TRBJ1-4
CDR3: SALKADTGEKLF

V: TRBV6-1
size: many
J: TRBJ2-1
CDR3: ASSEYPQTGGGRDEQF

V: TRBV20-1
size: medium-sized
J: TRBJ2-3
CDR3: SARVGLNTDTQY

V: TRBV20-1
size: .
J: TRBJ1-3
CDR3: SARLHKQSSGNTIY